This record concerns one TCR beta chain sequence. CDR3 length: 16 amino acids. Per the germline V gene, CDR1 is LNHDA and CDR2 is SQIVND (reference sequence). J gave up 0 bases and V 3 bases, and 5 bases lay outside the gene matches. The data are from a study of blood T cell repertoires in COVID-19. Study context: The study drew acute and convalescent COVID-19 samples from the United States, Italy and Spain. The cDNA or gDNA used as material had been derived from T cells, B-cell-depleted T cells, or PBMCs.

Original processing methods: Amplifying reference gene primers gave estimates of nucleated cell counts. Profiled with immunoSEQ multiplex PCR; TCRdb holds only in-frame clones, not every one. D and trimming come from the DNA, and the V and J calls and clone size come from that table. The sample shows approximately 180,000 clones, approximately 83% of them seen only once. The source material was peripheral blood. This clonotype was obtained from a human donor with active or convalescent COVID-19. The donor label of this sample is uncertain. The V and J genes are TRBV19 and TRBJ2-1; TRBD1 matches 7 bases. The CDR3 nucleotides read TGTGCCAGTAGTATCCACAGGGGCCTCTCCTACAATGAGCAGTTCTTC. Translating it yields CASSIHRGLSYNEQFF.